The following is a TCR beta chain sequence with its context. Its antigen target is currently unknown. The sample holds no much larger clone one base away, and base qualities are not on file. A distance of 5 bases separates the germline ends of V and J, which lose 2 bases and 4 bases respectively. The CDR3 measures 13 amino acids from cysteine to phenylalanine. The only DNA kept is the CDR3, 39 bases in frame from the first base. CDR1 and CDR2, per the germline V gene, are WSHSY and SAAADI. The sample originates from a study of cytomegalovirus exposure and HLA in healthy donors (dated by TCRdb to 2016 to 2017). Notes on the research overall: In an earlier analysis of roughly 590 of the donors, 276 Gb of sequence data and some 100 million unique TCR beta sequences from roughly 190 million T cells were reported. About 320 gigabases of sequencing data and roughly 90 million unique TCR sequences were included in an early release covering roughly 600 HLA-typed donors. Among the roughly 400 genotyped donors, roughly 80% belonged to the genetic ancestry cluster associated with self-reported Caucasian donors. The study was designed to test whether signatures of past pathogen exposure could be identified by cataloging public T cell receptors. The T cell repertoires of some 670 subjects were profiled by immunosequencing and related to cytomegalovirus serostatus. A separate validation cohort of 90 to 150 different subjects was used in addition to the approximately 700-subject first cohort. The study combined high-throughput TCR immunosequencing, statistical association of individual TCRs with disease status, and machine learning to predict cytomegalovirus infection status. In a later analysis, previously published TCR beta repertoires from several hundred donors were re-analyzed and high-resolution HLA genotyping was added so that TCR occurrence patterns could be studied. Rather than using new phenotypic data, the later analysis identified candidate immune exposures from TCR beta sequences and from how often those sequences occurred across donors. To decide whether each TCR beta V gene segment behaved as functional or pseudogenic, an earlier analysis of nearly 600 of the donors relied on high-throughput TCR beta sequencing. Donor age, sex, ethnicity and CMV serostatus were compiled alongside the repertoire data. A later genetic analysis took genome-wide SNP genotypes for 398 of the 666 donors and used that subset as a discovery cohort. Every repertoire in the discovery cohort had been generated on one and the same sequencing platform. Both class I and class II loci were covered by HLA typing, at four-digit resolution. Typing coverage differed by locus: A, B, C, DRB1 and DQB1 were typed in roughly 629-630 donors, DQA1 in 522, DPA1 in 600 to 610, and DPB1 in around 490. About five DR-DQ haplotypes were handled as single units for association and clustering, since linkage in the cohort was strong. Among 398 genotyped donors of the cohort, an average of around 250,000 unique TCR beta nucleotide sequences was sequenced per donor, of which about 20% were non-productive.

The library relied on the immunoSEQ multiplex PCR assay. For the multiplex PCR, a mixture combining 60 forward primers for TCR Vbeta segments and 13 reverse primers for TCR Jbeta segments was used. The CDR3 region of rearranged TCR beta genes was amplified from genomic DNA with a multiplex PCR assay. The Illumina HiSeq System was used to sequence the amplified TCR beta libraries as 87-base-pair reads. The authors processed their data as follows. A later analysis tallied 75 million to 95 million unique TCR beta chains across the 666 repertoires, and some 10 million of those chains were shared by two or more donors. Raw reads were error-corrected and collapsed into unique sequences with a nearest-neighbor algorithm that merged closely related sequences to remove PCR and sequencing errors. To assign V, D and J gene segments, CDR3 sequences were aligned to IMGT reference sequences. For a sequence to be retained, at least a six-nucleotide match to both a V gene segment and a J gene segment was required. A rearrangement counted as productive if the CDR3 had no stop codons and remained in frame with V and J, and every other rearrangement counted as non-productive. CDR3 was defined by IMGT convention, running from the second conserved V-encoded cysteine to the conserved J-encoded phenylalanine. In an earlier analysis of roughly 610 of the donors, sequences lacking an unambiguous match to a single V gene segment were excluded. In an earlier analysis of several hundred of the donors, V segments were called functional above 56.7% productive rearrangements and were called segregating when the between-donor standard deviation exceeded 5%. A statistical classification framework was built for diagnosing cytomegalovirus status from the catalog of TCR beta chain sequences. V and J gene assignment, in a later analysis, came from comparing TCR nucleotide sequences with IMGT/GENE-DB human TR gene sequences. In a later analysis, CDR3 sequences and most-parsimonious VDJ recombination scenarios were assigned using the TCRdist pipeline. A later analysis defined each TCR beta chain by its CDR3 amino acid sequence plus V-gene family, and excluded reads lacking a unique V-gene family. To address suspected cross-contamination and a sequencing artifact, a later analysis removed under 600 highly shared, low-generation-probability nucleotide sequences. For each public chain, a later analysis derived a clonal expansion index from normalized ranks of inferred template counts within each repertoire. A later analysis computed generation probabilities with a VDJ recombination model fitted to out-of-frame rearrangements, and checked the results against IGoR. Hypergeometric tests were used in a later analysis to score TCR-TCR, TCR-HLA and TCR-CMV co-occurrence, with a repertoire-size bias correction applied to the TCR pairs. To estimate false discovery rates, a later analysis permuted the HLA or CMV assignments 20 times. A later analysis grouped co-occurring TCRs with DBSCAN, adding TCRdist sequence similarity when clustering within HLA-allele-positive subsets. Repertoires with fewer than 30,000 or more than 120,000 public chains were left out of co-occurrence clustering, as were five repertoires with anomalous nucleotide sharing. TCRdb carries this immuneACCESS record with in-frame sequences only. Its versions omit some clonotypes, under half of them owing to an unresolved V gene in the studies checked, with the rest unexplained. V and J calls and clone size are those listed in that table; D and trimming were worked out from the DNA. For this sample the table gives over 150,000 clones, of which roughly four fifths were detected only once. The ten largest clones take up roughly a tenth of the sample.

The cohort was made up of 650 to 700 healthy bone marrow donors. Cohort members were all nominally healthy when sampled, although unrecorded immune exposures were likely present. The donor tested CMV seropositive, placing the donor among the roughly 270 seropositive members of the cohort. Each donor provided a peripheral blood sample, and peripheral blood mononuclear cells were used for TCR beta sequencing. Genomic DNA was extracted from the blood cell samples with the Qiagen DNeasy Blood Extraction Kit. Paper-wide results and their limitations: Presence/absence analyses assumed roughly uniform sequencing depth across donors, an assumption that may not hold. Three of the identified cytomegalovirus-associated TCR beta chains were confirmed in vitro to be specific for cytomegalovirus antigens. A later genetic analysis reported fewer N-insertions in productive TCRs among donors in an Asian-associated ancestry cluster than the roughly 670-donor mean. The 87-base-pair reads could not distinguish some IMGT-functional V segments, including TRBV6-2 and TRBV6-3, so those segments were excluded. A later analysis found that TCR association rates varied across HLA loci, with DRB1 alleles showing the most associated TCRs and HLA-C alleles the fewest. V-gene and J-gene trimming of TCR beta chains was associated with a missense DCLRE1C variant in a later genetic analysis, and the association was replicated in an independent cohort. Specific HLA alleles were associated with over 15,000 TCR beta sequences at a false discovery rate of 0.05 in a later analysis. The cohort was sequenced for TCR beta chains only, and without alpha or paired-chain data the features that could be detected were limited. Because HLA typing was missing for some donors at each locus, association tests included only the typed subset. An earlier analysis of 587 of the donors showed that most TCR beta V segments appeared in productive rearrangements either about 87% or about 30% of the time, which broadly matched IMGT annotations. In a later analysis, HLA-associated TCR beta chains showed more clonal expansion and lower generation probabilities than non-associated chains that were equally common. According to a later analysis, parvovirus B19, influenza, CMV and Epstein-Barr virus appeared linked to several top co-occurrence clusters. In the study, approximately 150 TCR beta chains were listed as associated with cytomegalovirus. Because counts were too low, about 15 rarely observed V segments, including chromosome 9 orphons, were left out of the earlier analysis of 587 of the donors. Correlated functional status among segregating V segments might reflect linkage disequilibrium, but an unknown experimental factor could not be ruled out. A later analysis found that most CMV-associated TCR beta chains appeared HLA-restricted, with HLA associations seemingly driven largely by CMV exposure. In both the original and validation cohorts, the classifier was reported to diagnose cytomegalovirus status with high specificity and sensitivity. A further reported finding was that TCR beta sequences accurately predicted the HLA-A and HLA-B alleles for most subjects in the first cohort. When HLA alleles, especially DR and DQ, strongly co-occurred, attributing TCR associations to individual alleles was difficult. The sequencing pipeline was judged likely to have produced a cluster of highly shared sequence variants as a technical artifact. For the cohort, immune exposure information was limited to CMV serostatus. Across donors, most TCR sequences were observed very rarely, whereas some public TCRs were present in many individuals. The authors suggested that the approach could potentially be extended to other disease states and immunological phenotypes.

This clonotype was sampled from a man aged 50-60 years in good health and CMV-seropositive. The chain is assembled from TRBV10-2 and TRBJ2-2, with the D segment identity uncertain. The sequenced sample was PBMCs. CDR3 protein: CASSESSTGELFF. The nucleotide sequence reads TGCGCCAGCAGTGAGAGTAGCACCGGGGAGCTGTTTTTT.